This TCR beta chain was captured by sequencing in a study of T cells after yellow fever vaccination. Notes on this clonotype: No antigen is known for it. A clone one base away is much larger, so this may be a read error.

TCRdb independently ran MiXCR on the 5' RACE reads; one entry per CDR3 protein. The repertoire consists of 150,000 to 200,000 distinct CDR3 sequences, with about 7% occurring once and the leading ten covering roughly 2.5%. Study observations and caveats: Boosting was followed by the reappearance of most primary-vaccination clones (just under 97% CD4, roughly 90% CD8). Overlap between CD4 and CD8 compartments was detected for a small share of clonotypes.

The CDR3 loop spans 12 amino acids. CDR1 and CDR2 from the germline V gene are ENHRY and SYGVKD. The source is a man aged 18 to 29 who received the YFV17D yellow fever vaccine. Specimen: CD4+ T cells sorted from PBMCs, collected around 5 days after the first yellow fever vaccination. This chain links TRBV10-3 with TRBJ1-3; maybe TRBD1 (5 bases). This CDR3 is CATGSSGNSIYF. The CDR3 nucleotides read TGTGCCACAGGGAGCTCTGGAAACTCCATATATTTT.